One and the same sample provided the 6 T cell receptor beta chains below, sequenced in a study of T-cell memory formation after mild COVID-19 (dated by TCRdb to the early 2020s). Libraries were made using 5' RACE. Sequencing took place on an Illumina NovaSeq 6000. The public reads were run again by TCRdb, first through fastp at Q25 and then through MiXCR, and only productive beta chains were kept. Each entry merges the rows of one CDR3 protein and shows their most common DNA and genes. This sample comprises approximately 300,000 distinct CDR3 sequences, 15% to 20% of them detected only once. The top ten constitute roughly a fifth of the sample. What was sequenced was PBMCs or a T cell subset sorted from them (not recorded which). All receptors come from a man younger than 35 who had mild COVID-19 (a few samples of this study predate the infection). The sample titles of this study are shuffled in the database, so cell type and time point are left out; the donor was told from shared clones.

The chain has TRBV7-9 and TRBJ2-5; a weak D match, TRBD2 (5 bases). This CDR3 spans 13 amino acids. Germline CDR1 reads SEHNR; CDR2 reads FQNEAQ (reference sequence). V was trimmed by 6 bases and J by 2 bases, leaving 10 bases between them. CDR3 loop: CASSSPGQETQYF. The CDR3 bases are TGTGCCAGCAGTAGTCCGGGGCAAGAGACCCAGTACTTC. Complete variable domain (other parts from reference TRBV7-9 and TRBJ2-5): DTGVSQNPRHKITKRGQNVTFRCDPISEHNRLYWYRQTLGQGPEFLTYFQNEAQLEKSRLLSDRFSAERPKGSFSTLEIQRTEQGDSAMYLCASSSPGQETQYFGPGTRLLVL.

The gene calls are TRBV20-1 and TRBJ2-7; possibly TRBD2 for D (5 bases). The CDR3 is made up of 13 amino acids. With 0 bases removed from V and 7 bases from J, the gap between germline ends came to 13 bases. Germline lookup yields CDR1 DFQATT and CDR2 SNEGSKA (reference sequence). CDR3 amino acids: CSAREQIRDEQYF. The CDR3 nucleotides read TGCAGTGCTAGAGAACAAATTCGGGATGAGCAGTACTTC.

J is TRBJ1-1 and V is TRBV4-3; D not certain. The germline V gene encodes CDR1 LGHNA and CDR2 YSLEER. This CDR3 is built from 18 residues. Trimming cost V 1 base and J 2 bases, with 20 bases left between them. Written as DNA, the CDR3 is TGCGCCAGCAGCCAAGGGGCCTTAACCGGGCGGCTAAACACTGAAGCTTTCTTT. Amino acids: CASSQGALTGRLNTEAFF.

Many counts were recorded for this clonotype. The chain links TRBV19 to TRBJ2-1, with 11 bases matching TRBD2. Germline loops: CDR1 LNHDA, CDR2 SQIVND (reference sequence). With V trimmed by 7 bases and J by 7 bases, 12 bases remained unmatched. The CDR3 runs to 16 residues. The DNA of the CDR3 is TGTGCCAGTAAGGACCAACTAGCGGGGGAAAGTAATGAGCAGTTCTTC. Its protein product is CASKDQLAGESNEQFF. The full variable domain, in which reference TRBV19 and TRBJ2-1 provide the parts outside the CDR3, is DGGITQSPKYLFRKEGQNVTLSCEQNLNHDAMYWYRQDPGQGLRLIYYSQIVNDFQKGDIAEGYSVSREKKESFPLTVTSAQKNPTAFYLCASKDQLAGESNEQFFGPGTRLTVL.

This clonotype was counted a few times. This chain uses TRBV20-1 with TRBJ1-6, with 9 bases fitting TRBD1. CDR1 and CDR2 from the germline V gene are DFQATT and SNEGSKA (reference sequence). The CDR3 consists of 15 residues. J lost 9 bases, V lost 1 base, and 7 bases had no gene match. The CDR3 coding sequence is TGCAGTGCTAGAGTTCCGGGACAGGGACTTTCACCCCTCCACTTT. It codes for CSARVPGQGLSPLHF.

This rearrangement joins TRBV29-1 to TRBJ2-1; 10 bases agree with TRBD2. This CDR3 spans 14 amino acids. With 4 bases clipped from V and 4 bases from J, the junction kept 4 bases outside the gene matches. Germline CDR1 reads SQVTM; CDR2 reads ANQGSEA. This CDR3 is CSVVGSGGYNEQFF. Written as DNA, the CDR3 is TGCAGCGTTGTAGGTAGCGGGGGGTACAATGAGCAGTTCTTC.